This T cell receptor (beta chain) was observed in a study of blood T cell repertoires in COVID-19. This clone was picked up many times. Other nucleotide sequences from this sample produce the same CDR3. Sequenced by immunoSEQ multiplex PCR; TCRdb stores in-frame clones only, minus some. The profile shows hundreds of thousands of clones, around 84% of them singletons. Sequenced material: PBMCs or T cells enriched from blood (not recorded which). This TCR was sampled from a woman in her thirties or forties who had recovered from COVID-19.

This CDR3 reads CSVGLAGPYEQYF. CDR3 coding DNA: TGCAGCGTGGGACTAGCGGGGCCCTACGAGCAGTACTTC. The rearrangement links TRBV29-1 to TRBJ2-7, with TRBD2 identical over 13 bases. V lost 6 bases to trimming and J lost 2 bases; unmatched junction nucleotides: 1. The length of the CDR3 is 13 residues. Per the germline V gene, CDR1 is SQVTM and CDR2 is ANQGSEA.